Below are 27 T cell receptor beta chains sequenced from a single sample in a study of T cell responses to AZD1222 COVID-19 vaccine. Method: immunoSEQ multiplex PCR; TCRdb's copy keeps in-frame clones and lacks some. The sample yields some 120,000 clones, approximately 94% seen once. The specimen comprised peripheral blood, sampled on day 0 of AZD1222 vaccination. The receptors were sampled from an adult in good health.

V usage is TRBV19 and J usage is TRBJ1-3, with TRBD1 identical over 7 bases. V shed 6 bases and J 0 bases; nucleotides not matched to a gene: 8. The CDR3 loop spans 16 amino acids. From germline, CDR1 is LNHDA and CDR2 SQIVND (reference sequence). CDR3: CASRPGQFRSGNTIYF. CDR3 sequence (DNA): TGTGCCAGTAGGCCGGGACAGTTTCGCTCTGGAAACACCATATATTTT.

The J gene is TRBJ2-3, the V gene TRBV28; TRBD2 agrees at 7 bases. Germline CDR1 is MDHEN and CDR2 is SYDVKM. Trimming at V came to 6 bases and at J to 6 bases, leaving 9 bases not matched to a gene. This CDR3 is built from 14 residues. For the CDR3, the DNA is TGTGCCAGCAGCCTCGACGTGGGGGGGGATACGCAGTATTTT. As protein: CASSLDVGGDTQYF.

V usage is TRBV7-9 and J usage is TRBJ1-3; D is possibly TRBD1 (6 bases). V lost 3 bases to trimming and J lost 0 bases, with 12 bases between them. The CDR3 spans 16 residues. Germline lookup yields CDR1 SEHNR and CDR2 FQNEAQ (reference sequence). The CDR3 region has the DNA TGTGCCAGCAGCTTCCAGGGGCCATTCTCTGGAAACACCATATATTTT. Its translation is CASSFQGPFSGNTIYF.

V usage is TRBV6-4 and J usage is TRBJ2-5, with 13 bases identical to TRBD2. This CDR3 is 15 amino acids long. Germline assignment: CDR1 MRHNA and CDR2 SNTAGT. After removal of 6 bases from V and 2 bases from J, the junction contained 3 bases not matched to a gene. CDR3 in DNA: TGTGCCAGCAGCATGACTAGCGGGAGGCAAGAGACCCAGTACTTC. Its protein product is CASSMTSGRQETQYF.

V usage is TRBV14 and J usage is TRBJ2-7, with TRBD1 matching over 7 bases. Germline V gives CDR1 SGHDN, CDR2 FVKESK. V dropped 4 bases and J dropped 1; count of bases not matched to a gene: 7. This CDR3 has 15 amino acids. CDR3 coding DNA: TGTGCCAGCAGCCCTGCCGGGACAGTGTCCTACGAGCAGTACTTC. It encodes CASSPAGTVSYEQYF.

The rearrangement joins TRBV5-4 to TRBJ2-5; maybe TRBD1 (5 bases). Germline V CDR1 and CDR2: SGHNT, YYREEE (reference sequence). Trimming took 0 bases from V and 5 from J, leaving 5 bases between them. The CDR3 loop spans 12 amino acids. The CDR3 loop is CASSLEGETQYF. DNA of the CDR3: TGTGCCAGCAGCTTGGAGGGGGAGACCCAGTACTTC.

This clone was found once. The J gene is TRBJ1-1, the V gene TRBV28; D possibly corresponds to TRBD1 (5 bases). Trimming left V 5 bases short and J 7 bases short, with 14 bases between. Looked up from germline, CDR1 is MDHEN and CDR2 is SYDVKM. The CDR3 sequence is 13 residues long. Written as DNA, the CDR3 is TGTGCCAGCAGTGTTCAGGGAGCTGGTGAAGCTTTCTTT. It codes for CASSVQGAGEAFF.

The V call is TRBV10-2, the J call TRBJ1-1, with D possibly being TRBD1 (6 bases). Germline CDR1 reads WSHSY; CDR2 reads SAAADI. The ends were cut back, 2 bases at V and 2 bases at J, with 15 bases in the middle. CDR3 length equals 16 residues. The CDR3 sequence is CASSEEGEGYNTEAFF. CDR3 coding DNA: TGCGCCAGCAGTGAGGAGGGGGAGGGGTATAACACTGAAGCTTTCTTT.

This clone was observed once. The J gene is TRBJ2-5, the V gene TRBV7-2; TRBD1 agrees at 10 bases. This CDR3 is built from 14 residues. In germline, CDR1 is SGHTA, CDR2 FQGNSA. V lost 3 bases to trimming and J lost 5 bases; unmatched junction nucleotides: 3. DNA of the CDR3: TGTGCCAGCAGCTTGGGACAGGGGTGGGAGACCCAGTACTTC. Translation gives CASSLGQGWETQYF.

The chain is built from TRBV6-2 or TRBV6-3 and TRBJ1-1; TRBD1 matches 8 bases. The CDR3 sequence is 15 residues long. Germline-derived CDR1 and CDR2 are MNHEY and SVGEGT. V lost 8 bases and J lost 2; bases outside the gene matches: 10. CDR3 bases: TGTGCCAGCGGCCACGGGGGACAGGTAAACACTGAAGCTTTCTTT. Amino acid sequence: CASGHGGQVNTEAFF.

The CDR3 protein is CASSIGVYEKLFF. The CDR3 coding sequence is TGTGCCAGTAGTATTGGGGTTTACGAAAAACTGTTTTTT. The chain employs TRBV19 and TRBJ1-4; D remains unclear. V lost 3 bases and J 8 bases, leaving 10 bases between the germline ends. The CDR3 has 13 residues. Looked up from germline, CDR1 is LNHDA and CDR2 is SQIVND (reference sequence).

The chain couples TRBV11-2 to TRBJ2-2; D unclear. The germline V and J ends were trimmed by 6 bases and 0 bases, with 17 bases remaining between them. Germline assignment: CDR1 SGHAT and CDR2 FQNNGV. CDR3 length: 17 amino acids. CDR3 in amino acids: CASRSLAASPNTGELFF. CDR3 bases: TGTGCCAGCAGGTCATTAGCAGCAAGTCCGAACACCGGGGAGCTGTTTTTT.

J is TRBJ2-2 and V is TRBV7-9, with 7 nucleotides matching TRBD2. This CDR3 contains 17 residues. The ends lost 4 bases at V and 4 bases at J; junction bases unmatched: 12. In germline, CDR1 is SEHNR, CDR2 FQNEAQ (reference sequence). CDR3 protein: CASSSPPRESGTGELFF. CDR3 DNA: TGTGCCAGCAGCTCCCCCCCGCGGGAGTCGGGCACCGGGGAGCTGTTTTTT.

There are a few counts of this clone. J is TRBJ2-1 and V is TRBV28; 9 bases map to TRBD2. Germline V lookup: CDR1 MDHEN, CDR2 SYDVKM. Trimming removed 2 bases from V and 2 bases from J; junction bases left unmatched: 1. The CDR3 runs to 15 residues. CDR3 loop: CASSLPSGTYNEQFF. The CDR3 nucleotides are TGTGCCAGCAGTTTACCTAGCGGGACCTACAATGAGCAGTTCTTC.

The CDR3 loop reads CSVRLSQETQYF. CDR3 nucleotide sequence: TGCAGCGTAAGACTGTCCCAAGAGACCCAGTACTTC. The V and J genes are TRBV29-1 and TRBJ2-5; D is undetermined. Trimming removed 6 bases from V and 1 base from J, with 9 bases in between. The CDR3 consists of 12 residues. Germline V CDR1 and CDR2: SQVTM, ANQGSEA.

This chain connects TRBV28 to TRBJ2-7; D assignment may be TRBD1 or TRBD2 (5 bases each). The V and J ends lost 3 bases and 2 bases respectively, with 14 bases between them. The CDR3 has 15 amino acids. The germline gives CDR1 MDHEN, CDR2 SYDVKM. The CDR3 DNA sequence: TGTGCCAGCAGTTTGGTCGGGACCCCCACCTACGAGCAGTACTTC. Its translation is CASSLVGTPTYEQYF.

The chain combines TRBV27 with TRBJ1-5; weak D call: TRBD1 (5 bases). The CDR3 spans 14 residues. Trimming took off 5 bases at V and 5 bases at J, with 13 bases between the two ends. From germline, CDR1 is MNHEY and CDR2 SMNVEV (reference sequence). CDR3 bases: TGTGCCAGCAGTCCAATAGGGGTGCATCAGCCCCAGCATTTT. Its protein product is CASSPIGVHQPQHF.

This clone was recorded only once. The same CDR3 is also encoded by other DNA sequences in this sample. This chain connects TRBV2 to TRBJ2-7; D not certain. The germline gives CDR1 SNHLY, CDR2 FYNNEI. Trimming took 4 bases from V and 4 from J, leaving 2 bases between them. CDR3 size: 10 residues. For the CDR3, the DNA is TGTGCCAGCAGTGGTTACGAGCAGTACTTC. Translated: CASSGYEQYF.

The rearrangement joins TRBV6-5 to TRBJ2-7; D perhaps matches TRBD2 (6 bases). The V and J ends lost 0 bases and 2 bases respectively, with 11 bases between them. The length of the CDR3 is 15 residues. Germline CDR1 is MNHEY and CDR2 is SVGAGI. CDR3 sequence (DNA): TGTGCCAGCAGTTACTCTTCGGGAGTAACCTACGAGCAGTACTTC. It specifies CASSYSSGVTYEQYF.

A single count supports this clone. This chain's CDR3 is CASSIINEQFF. The DNA of the CDR3 is TGTGCCAGTAGTATCATCAATGAGCAGTTCTTC. The chain combines TRBV19 with TRBJ2-1; D is undetermined. V dropped 3 bases and J dropped 6 bases, with 3 bases sitting between them. The CDR3 contains 11 residues. CDR1 LNHDA and CDR2 SQIVND come from the germline V gene (reference sequence).

The rearrangement uses TRBV30 and TRBJ1-4, with 7 bases matching TRBD1. Germline CDR1 GTSNPN, CDR2 SVGIG (reference sequence). The CDR3 spans 14 residues. The junction had 8 bases not matched to a gene; V was cut back by 2 bases and J by 8 bases. CDR3: CAWSSQTGREKLFF. The CDR3 DNA is TGTGCCTGGAGTAGTCAGACAGGGAGGGAAAAACTGTTTTTT.

J is TRBJ2-7 and V is TRBV19, with TRBD1 identical over 7 bases. Trimming cost V 1 base and J 4 bases; bases outside gene matches: 7. This CDR3 is built from 15 residues. The V gene's germline CDR1 is LNHDA and CDR2 SQIVND (reference sequence). CDR3 sequence: CASSIARNRGYEQYF. As DNA, the CDR3 is TGTGCCAGTAGTATAGCCCGGAACAGGGGTTACGAGCAGTACTTC.

CDR3 DNA: TGTGCCAGCACCACCGGGGAGGGACCTGGCTACACCTTC. Translated, it gives CASTTGEGPGYTF. V is TRBV5-8 and J is TRBJ1-2, with D possibly being TRBD1 (5 bases). The length of the CDR3 is 13 residues. Trimming took off 6 bases at V and 7 bases at J, with 16 bases between the two ends. Germline V CDR1 and CDR2: SGHTS, YDEGEE.

The CDR3 nucleotides are TGCGCCAGCAGAGAACAGGGGACCGATACGCAGTATTTT. This encodes CASREQGTDTQYF. This chain connects TRBV5-1 to TRBJ2-3; 7 nucleotides match TRBD1. The germline V gene encodes CDR1 SGHRS and CDR2 YFSETQ. The J segment lost 6 bases and the V segment lost 5 bases, leaving 6 bases of the junction unmatched. This CDR3 has 13 amino acids.

This chain uses TRBV5-6 with TRBJ2-7; D assignment may be TRBD1 or TRBD2 (5 bases each). V lost 2 bases and J lost 1, with 13 bases in between. CDR3 length: 15 amino acids. Germline V lookup: CDR1 SGHDT, CDR2 YYEEEE. The CDR3 spells CASSFTPGRSYEQYF. The DNA for the CDR3 is TGTGCCAGCAGCTTTACACCGGGACGGTCCTACGAGCAGTACTTC. Together with reference TRBV5-6 and TRBJ2-7, the CDR3 gives the full variable domain: DAGVTQSPTHLIKTRGQQVTLRCSPKSGHDTVSWYQQALGQGPQFIFQYYEEEERQRGNFPDRFSGHQFPNYSSELNVNALLLGDSALYLCASSFTPGRSYEQYFGPGTRLTVT.

This clone was seen a single time. The chain uses TRBV29-1 and TRBJ1-5; 8 bases line up with TRBD1. CDR3 length: 12 amino acids. Germline values: CDR1 SQVTM, CDR2 ANQGSEA. Germline trimming cut 5 bases from V and 8 bases from J; bases unmatched to any gene: 5. CDR3 in amino acids: CSVTTGVEPQHF. The CDR3 DNA reads TGCAGCGTTACGACAGGGGTGGAGCCCCAGCATTTT.

The chain is built from TRBV10-2 and TRBJ2-3; 8 bases are shared with TRBD2. The germline gives CDR1 WSHSY, CDR2 SAAADI. CDR3 size: 13 residues. The V and J ends lost 5 bases and 7 bases, in that order; junction bases with no gene match: 5. The CDR3 bases are TGCGCCAGCAGTCCAACGGGAGGGTATACGCAGTATTTT. The encoded protein is CASSPTGGYTQYF.